This T cell receptor beta chain was identified in a study of blood T cell repertoires in COVID-19. Study context: PBMCs, B-cell-depleted T cells, or T cells were the source of the cDNA or gDNA that made up the material.

Generated by immunoSEQ multiplex PCR, the TCRdb table keeps only in-frame clones and is missing some. The sample contains about 130,000 clones, around 76% of which appear only once. Germline V gene sequence: CDR1 MNHNY, CDR2 SVGAGI (reference sequence). The trim removed 5 bases at V and 2 bases at J, leaving 8 bases unmatched. The CDR3 sequence is 16 residues long. The sequenced sample consisted of peripheral blood. V gene TRBV6-6 combines with J gene TRBJ2-4; TRBD1 matches at 8 bases. This clonotype was obtained from a human donor in a cohort sampled during active COVID-19. The CDR3 nucleotides read TGTGCCAGCAGTATAGACAGGGGTGGGTCCAAAAACATTCAGTACTTC. Translated, it gives CASSIDRGGSKNIQYF.